The 11 T cell receptor beta chains reported below all come from one sample, sequenced in a study of CD8 T cells in Susac syndrome (dated by TCRdb to between 2018 and 2021). Library preparation used the immunoSEQ multiplex PCR assay. RNA was extracted with the RNeasy kit and 0.5 to 1 ug was reverse transcribed using random hexamers. TCRdb's own reprocessing of the public reads used fastp at Q25 and MiXCR and kept productive beta chains. Rows with a matching CDR3 protein are joined into one entry that keeps the most common DNA and genes. The sample table shows 160,000 or so distinct CDR3 sequences, and roughly 95% are seen once. The ten largest make up about 0.086% of the sample. What was sequenced was CD4+ T cells from PBMCs. Every receptor here comes from a human donor with multiple sclerosis.

V and J are TRBV25-1 and TRBJ1-2; no clear D gene. The CDR3 is 14 residues long. Germline CDR1 reads MGHDK; CDR2 reads SYGVNS. V dropped 3 bases and J dropped 10 bases, with 18 bases sitting between them. The CDR3 sequence: CASSDIRTARDYTF. CDR3 bases: TGTGCCAGCAGTGATATCAGGACGGCCCGGGACTACACCTTC.

The CDR3 sequence is CASTIGLSGSTDTQYF. The CDR3 DNA is TGTGCCAGCACCATAGGACTGTCTGGAAGCACAGATACGCAGTATTTT. The chain couples TRBV7-2 to TRBJ2-3, with D maybe TRBD2 (5 bases). The length of the CDR3 is 16 residues. Trimming removed 7 bases from V and 0 bases from J, with 17 bases in between. Germline loops: CDR1 SGHTA, CDR2 FQGNSA.

The J gene is TRBJ2-7, the V gene TRBV20-1; 8 nucleotides align to TRBD2. The CDR3 consists of 15 residues. Germline V lookup: CDR1 DFQATT, CDR2 SNEGSKA (reference sequence). Trimming removed 0 bases from V and 5 bases from J; junction bases left unmatched: 9. CDR3 loop: CSARDRRAGGDEQYF. CDR3 nucleotides: TGCAGTGCTAGAGATAGAAGGGCGGGAGGAGACGAGCAGTACTTC.

V is TRBV12-5 and J is TRBJ1-2; D remains ambiguous. CDR1 LGHNT and CDR2 FRNRAP come from the germline V gene. CDR3 size: 13 residues. V was shortened by 3 bases and J by 7 bases, with 12 bases between the two germline ends. The CDR3 sequence is CASGFAGPRGYTF. In DNA form, the CDR3 reads TGTGCTAGTGGTTTTGCGGGTCCCCGTGGCTACACCTTC.

The CDR3 loop is CASSLNPILSTDTQYF. DNA for the CDR3: TGTGCCAGCAGCTTAAACCCGATCCTCAGCACAGATACGCAGTATTTT. The chain employs TRBV7-9 and TRBJ2-3; unclear D gene. Germline CDR1 SEHNR, CDR2 FQNEAQ (reference sequence). The CDR3 is made up of 16 amino acids. V lost 2 bases to trimming and J lost 0 bases, with 12 bases between them. The full variable domain, completed using reference TRBV7-9 and TRBJ2-3, is DTGVSQNPRHKITKRGQNVTFRCDPISEHNRLYWYRQTLGQGPEFLTYFQNEAQLEKSRLLSDRFSAERPKGSFSTLEIQRTEQGDSAMYLCASSLNPILSTDTQYFGPGTRLTVL.

The chain employs TRBV10-3 and TRBJ1-2; D call uncertain. V was pared by 1 base and J by 2 bases, with 2 bases between. In germline, CDR1 is ENHRY, CDR2 SYGVKD. The length of the CDR3 is 12 residues. The CDR3 region is CAISEWNYGYTF. The CDR3 region has the DNA TGTGCCATCAGTGAGTGGAACTATGGCTACACCTTC.

The chain has TRBV4-1 and TRBJ2-7, with D perhaps TRBD1 or TRBD2 (5 bases each). The V end was cut by 0 bases, the J end by 5 bases, with 20 bases between. The germline gives CDR1 MGHRA, CDR2 YSYEKL. The CDR3 has 17 amino acids. For the CDR3, the DNA is TGCGCCAGCAGCCAAGATAGCAAGGGAAGGAGAGGGGACGAGCAGTACTTC. This translates into CASSQDSKGRRGDEQYF.

This clonotype has just a few counts. The chain joins TRBV29-1 to TRBJ1-2; D remains ambiguous. Germline CDR1 SQVTM, CDR2 ANQGSEA. Between the trimmed V and J ends, which lost 5 bases and 2 bases, there was a span of 6 bases. CDR3 length equals 11 residues. This CDR3 is CSVTENYGYTF. CDR3 nucleotide sequence: TGCAGCGTTACAGAGAACTATGGCTACACCTTC.

J is TRBJ1-1 and V is TRBV29-1; 7 nucleotides match TRBD1. Trimming at V came to 8 bases and at J to 4 bases, leaving 7 bases not matched to a gene. CDR3 length equals 12 residues. The germline gives CDR1 SQVTM, CDR2 ANQGSEA. The CDR3 region is CSLQGVATEAFF. CDR3 nucleotides: TGCAGCCTGCAGGGGGTTGCCACTGAAGCTTTCTTT. The full variable domain, its missing parts supplied by reference TRBV29-1 and TRBJ1-1, is SAVISQKPSRDICQRGTSLTIQCQVDSQVTMMFWYRQQPGQSLTLIATANQGSEATYESGFVIDKFPISRPNLTFSTLTVSNMSPEDSSIYLCSLQGVATEAFFGQGTRLTVV.

Only one count was recorded for this clonotype. The gene calls are TRBV6-2 or TRBV6-3 and TRBJ1-1, with 8 bases fitting TRBD1. This CDR3 has 16 amino acids. V dropped 7 bases and J dropped 4; count of bases not matched to a gene: 14. CDR1 is MNHEY and CDR2 is SVGEGT in the germline V gene. The CDR3 reads CASKTDQGARSTEAFF. In DNA, the CDR3 is TGTGCCAGCAAAACAGACCAGGGGGCAAGGTCCACTGAAGCTTTCTTT.

The chain links TRBV9 to TRBJ2-3; a possible D gene is TRBD2 (6 bases). Germline V gives CDR1 SGDLS, CDR2 YYNGEE. V shed 4 bases and J shed 2 bases, with 14 bases lying between them. The CDR3 is 15 amino acids. CDR3 nucleotide sequence: TGTGCCAGCAGCACGGAGCCTAGCGACACAGATACGCAGTATTTT. Amino acids: CASSTEPSDTDTQYF.